These 3 T cell receptor beta chains came from one sample sequenced in a study of OX40 agonist ivuxolimab in advanced cancers. This table comes from immunoSEQ multiplex PCR, and its TCRdb copy is limited to in-frame clones, with some not included. The sample contains some 35,000 clones, 87% of which appear only once. Sequenced here: CD4+ or CD8+ T cells sorted from blood, sampled in a trial of the OX40 agonist ivuxolimab. The origin of the receptors is an adult with an advanced solid tumor such as melanoma, head and neck, liver or kidney cancer.

V gene TRBV7-2 combines with J gene TRBJ2-5; no reliable D call. Trimming cost V 7 bases and J 5 bases, with 14 bases left between them. This CDR3 is 13 amino acids long. Germline CDR1 reads SGHTA; CDR2 reads FQGNSA. CDR3 bases: TGTGCCAGCACGCTCGCTGATAGGGAGACCCAGTACTTC. Its translation is CASTLADRETQYF.

In its sample, this clone was seen a few times. The chain joins TRBV4-1 to TRBJ1-5; no firm D call. CDR1 is MGHRA and CDR2 is YSYEKL in the germline V gene. The CDR3 has 14 amino acids. Between the trimmed V and J ends, which lost 4 bases and 2 bases, there was a span of 9 bases. CDR3 in DNA: TGCGCCAGCAGCCCCCGAGAGGGCAATCAGCCCCAGCATTTT. Encoded protein: CASSPREGNQPQHF.

The V call is TRBV11-2, the J call TRBJ2-2; 7 bases map to TRBD2. Trimming took 5 bases from V and 5 from J; bases not matched to a gene: 5. This CDR3 spans 14 amino acids. The germline V gene has CDR1 SGHAT and CDR2 FQNNGV. The CDR3 loop is CASSVEGGTGELFF. Written as DNA, the CDR3 is TGTGCCAGCAGCGTTGAGGGAGGGACCGGGGAGCTGTTTTTT. Drawing the rest from reference TRBV11-2 and TRBJ2-2, the complete variable domain is EAGVAQSPRYKIIEKRQSVAFWCNPISGHATLYWYQQILGQGPKLLIQFQNNGVVDDSQLPKDRFSAERLKGVDSTLKIQPAKLEDSAVYLCASSVEGGTGELFFGEGSRLTVL.